The 30 T cell receptor beta chains reported below all come from one sample, sequenced in a study of blood T cell repertoires in COVID-19. Repertoires were generated with immunoSEQ multiplex PCR, while TCRdb's copy carries only in-frame clones and drops some. The sample lists 130,000 to 150,000 clones; around 89% were seen once. Sequences were obtained from PBMCs or T cells enriched from blood (not recorded which). These TCRs come from a woman in her twenties or thirties with acute COVID-19.

The chain carries TRBV28 and TRBJ2-7; 9 nucleotides match TRBD1. Germline V lookup: CDR1 MDHEN, CDR2 SYDVKM. This CDR3 contains 14 residues. The J segment lost 6 bases and the V segment lost 5 bases, leaving 8 bases of the junction unmatched. CDR3 protein: CASSTGTGRGEQYF. Written as DNA, the CDR3 is TGTGCCAGCAGTACCGGGACAGGGCGCGGCGAGCAGTACTTC. Supplemented by reference TRBV28 and TRBJ2-7, the full variable domain reads DVKVTQSSRYLVKRTGEKVFLECVQDMDHENMFWYRQDPGLGLRLIYFSYDVKMKEKGDIPEGYSVSREKKERFSLILESASTNQTSMYLCASSTGTGRGEQYFGPGTRLTVT.

This clone was detected a few times. The chain couples TRBV12-5 to TRBJ1-1; 10 bases are shared with TRBD1. J was trimmed by 3 bases and V by 4 bases; bases with no gene match: 11. The germline V gene encodes CDR1 LGHNT and CDR2 FRNRAP. This CDR3 comprises 17 residues. CDR3 sequence reads: CASGSETGGSLYTEAFF. CDR3 nucleotides: TGTGCTAGTGGTTCCGAGACAGGGGGCAGCTTGTACACTGAAGCTTTCTTT.

V gene TRBV5-5 combines with J gene TRBJ1-2; 11 bases are shared with TRBD1. After removal of 4 bases from V and 10 bases from J, the junction contained 6 bases not matched to a gene. The CDR3 covers 13 residues. The germline V gene has CDR1 SGHKS and CDR2 YYEKEE (reference sequence). CDR3 DNA: TGTGCCAGCAGCGCCGGGACAGGGGGAAACTACACCTTC. Protein product: CASSAGTGGNYTF.

Only one count was recorded for this clone. This rearrangement joins TRBV20-1 to TRBJ2-1, with 10 bases aligning to TRBD2. The trim removed 3 bases at V and 4 bases at J, leaving 6 bases unmatched. This CDR3 contains 15 residues. Germline CDR1 DFQATT, CDR2 SNEGSKA (reference sequence). In nucleotides, the CDR3 is TGCAGTGCTAGTCAACTAGCGGGGTCATACAATGAGCAGTTCTTC. The encoded protein is CSASQLAGSYNEQFF.

The gene calls are TRBV5-1 and TRBJ2-5; D ambiguous. V lost 4 bases to trimming and J lost 3 bases, with 13 bases between them. Germline V gene sequence: CDR1 SGHRS, CDR2 YFSETQ. There are 14 residues in the CDR3. CDR3 residues: CASSLGNSEETQYF. DNA for the CDR3: TGCGCCAGCAGCCTAGGTAACTCTGAAGAGACCCAGTACTTC.

The chain uses TRBV29-1 and TRBJ2-3, with D perhaps TRBD2 (5 bases). The CDR3 is 11 amino acids. With 4 bases removed from V and 4 bases from J, the gap between germline ends came to 6 bases. The germline gives CDR1 SQVTM, CDR2 ANQGSEA. The CDR3 region has the DNA TGCAGCGTTGTGCGGGCAGATACGCAGTATTTT. Translation: CSVVRADTQYF.

In this sample, this clone turned up a few times. The gene calls are TRBV4-1 and TRBJ2-1; TRBD2 aligns across 8 bases. Germline CDR1 MGHRA, CDR2 YSYEKL. The length of the CDR3 is 16 residues. Trimming cost V 4 bases and J 2 bases; bases outside gene matches: 7. The CDR3 nucleotides read TGCGCCAGCAGCCCTTCCGGGAGGGAGCCCTACAATGAGCAGTTCTTC. Its translation is CASSPSGREPYNEQFF.

This chain links TRBV3-1 (or the pseudogene TRBV3-2) with TRBJ2-7, with a tentative D call TRBD2 (6 bases). The CDR3 loop spans 13 amino acids. The ends were cut back, 4 bases at V and 2 bases at J, with 9 bases in the middle. CDR1 LGHDT and CDR2 YNNKEL come from the germline V gene (reference sequence). This CDR3 is CASSPGTPYEQYF. DNA for the CDR3: TGTGCCAGCAGCCCAGGGACTCCCTACGAGCAGTACTTC.

This clone was found a few times. The V call is TRBV6-2 or TRBV6-3, the J call TRBJ2-7; 9 bases fit TRBD2. CDR1 is MNHEY, CDR2 SVGEGT, per germline. The length of the CDR3 is 21 residues. Trimming at V came to 2 bases and at J to 0 bases, leaving 20 bases not matched to a gene. CDR3 DNA: TGTGCCAGCAGTTACCGTTCAGAGTTCTGGGTCCGGACTAGCGTCTCCTACGAGCAGTACTTC. It translates to CASSYRSEFWVRTSVSYEQYF.

CDR3 protein: CASSEAGGGTDTQYF. CDR3 DNA: TGTGCCAGCAGCGAAGCGGGGGGAGGCACAGATACGCAGTATTTT. V gene TRBV6-4 combines with J gene TRBJ2-3; 9 nucleotides agree with TRBD2. Germline V CDR1 and CDR2: MRHNA, SNTAGT. The CDR3 is 15 amino acids. V dropped 6 bases and J dropped 1; count of bases not matched to a gene: 5.

The rearrangement joins TRBV6-5 to TRBJ2-1; D remains ambiguous. From germline, CDR1 is MNHEY and CDR2 SVGAGI. This CDR3 contains 11 residues. Trimming cost V 7 bases and J 9 bases, with 10 bases left between them. CDR3: CASIAYPEQFF. The CDR3 DNA follows: TGTGCCAGCATAGCTTACCCTGAGCAGTTCTTC.

J is TRBJ2-7 and V is TRBV30; D is unresolved. Germline values: CDR1 GTSNPN, CDR2 SVGIG (reference sequence). The CDR3 spans 12 residues. V lost 1 base and J 4 bases, leaving 8 bases between the germline ends. For the CDR3, the DNA is TGTGCCTGGAGTGGACACCTATACGAGCAGTACTTC. Translation gives CAWSGHLYEQYF. The complete variable domain, with remaining parts taken from reference TRBV30 and TRBJ2-7, reads SQTIHQWPATLVQPVGSPLSLECTVEGTSNPNLYWYRQAAGRGLQLLFYSVGIGQISSEVPQNLSASRPQDRQFILSSKKLLLSDSGFYLCAWSGHLYEQYFGPGTRLTVT.

This clone was seen just once. The chain is built from TRBV30 and TRBJ2-1; 7 bases fit TRBD2. Germline loops: CDR1 GTSNPN, CDR2 SVGIG (reference sequence). J gave up 6 bases and V 0 bases, and 8 bases lay outside the gene matches. This CDR3 is built from 15 residues. The CDR3: CAWSVGGRDSNEQFF. For the CDR3, the DNA is TGTGCCTGGAGTGTAGGCGGGAGAGATAGCAATGAGCAGTTCTTC.

J is TRBJ2-3 and V is TRBV2, with 9 bases lining up with TRBD1. The trim removed 10 bases at V and 6 bases at J, leaving 11 bases unmatched. The germline CDR1 and CDR2 sequences are SNHLY and FYNNEI. CDR3 size: 14 residues. CDR3 region: CATDRGSLTDTQYF. The CDR3 DNA sequence: TGTGCCACAGACAGGGGGTCCCTTACGGATACGCAGTATTTT.

The chain links TRBV27 to TRBJ2-1; D gene unclear. V was trimmed by 0 bases and J by 7 bases, leaving 10 bases between them. Germline loops: CDR1 MNHEY, CDR2 SMNVEV (reference sequence). The length of the CDR3 is 14 residues. CDR3 bases: TGTGCCAGCAGTTTATCGGCGGTTGCAAATGAGCAGTTCTTC. Translated: CASSLSAVANEQFF.

This chain uses TRBV19 with TRBJ1-2; D may be TRBD1 (5 bases). Germline V gene data show CDR1 as LNHDA and CDR2 as SQIVND (reference sequence). The CDR3 is 16 amino acids. V was trimmed by 2 bases and J by 4 bases, leaving 17 bases between them. CDR3 loop: CASSIKSGPVLYGYTF. The CDR3 DNA sequence: TGTGCCAGTAGTATAAAGTCAGGGCCCGTTCTCTATGGCTACACCTTC.

The rearrangement uses TRBV5-1 and TRBJ2-5; 7 nucleotides match TRBD2. CDR3 length equals 16 residues. CDR1 is SGHRS and CDR2 is YFSETQ in the germline V gene. The V segment lost 0 bases and the J segment 1 base; nucleotides outside the gene matches: 6. Here the CDR3 reads CASSLGVAGTQETQYF. The CDR3 nucleotides are TGCGCCAGCAGCTTGGGAGTAGCGGGTACCCAAGAGACCCAGTACTTC.

This chain uses TRBV11-2 with TRBJ2-1, with 10 bases that match TRBD1. Germline lookup yields CDR1 SGHAT and CDR2 FQNNGV. The CDR3 contains 17 residues. After removal of 2 bases from V and 1 base from J, the junction contained 5 bases not matched to a gene. The DNA for the CDR3 is TGTGCCAGCAGCTTACCCCCGGGACAGGGGTCCTACAATGAGCAGTTCTTC. Translation gives CASSLPPGQGSYNEQFF.

V and J are TRBV7-3 and TRBJ2-3, with a possible D match to TRBD2 (6 bases). CDR3 size: 15 residues. The germline V gene encodes CDR1 SGHTA and CDR2 FQGTGA. Trimming left V 5 bases short and J 1 base short, with 13 bases between. CDR3 residues: CASSAGGRGTDTQYF. As DNA, the CDR3 is TGTGCCAGCAGCGCCGGAGGGCGAGGCACAGATACGCAGTATTTT.

The rearrangement joins TRBV11-2 to TRBJ2-1; D is possibly TRBD2 (6 bases). This CDR3 spans 15 amino acids. Germline V lookup: CDR1 SGHAT, CDR2 FQNNGV. V was cut by 1 base and J by 4 bases, with 11 bases left in between. The CDR3 DNA follows: TGTGCCAGCAGCTTAGTACCCGCGGGATACAATGAGCAGTTCTTC. It encodes CASSLVPAGYNEQFF.

The chain is built from TRBV29-1 and TRBJ1-2, with D uncertain. Germline loops: CDR1 SQVTM, CDR2 ANQGSEA. The V end was cut by 3 bases, the J end by 3 bases, with 8 bases between. The CDR3 extends over 12 amino acids. CDR3: CSVDARYYGYTF. In nucleotides, the CDR3 is TGCAGCGTTGATGCCAGATACTATGGCTACACCTTC.

The rearrangement links TRBV3-1 (or the pseudogene TRBV3-2) to TRBJ2-7; the match to TRBD2 covers 11 bases. The CDR3 is made up of 16 amino acids. Germline V gene data show CDR1 as LGHDT and CDR2 as YNNKEL (reference sequence). With V trimmed by 0 bases and J by 2 bases, 3 bases remained unmatched. The CDR3 sequence: CASSQEILAGAYEQYF. Here the CDR3 DNA reads TGTGCCAGCAGCCAAGAAATACTAGCGGGAGCCTACGAGCAGTACTTC.

This clone was counted between two and nine times. The V call is TRBV19, the J call TRBJ1-1; tentatively, D is TRBD1 (6 bases). CDR1 and CDR2 from the germline V gene are LNHDA and SQIVND (reference sequence). Trimming cost V 5 bases and J 2 bases, with 15 bases left between them. This CDR3 contains 15 residues. CDR3 sequence: CASSETGFSNTEAFF. For the CDR3, the DNA is TGTGCCAGTAGTGAAACAGGGTTTTCTAACACTGAAGCTTTCTTT.

V gene TRBV20-1 combines with J gene TRBJ1-1, with D unclear. This CDR3 is built from 11 residues. Germline loops: CDR1 DFQATT, CDR2 SNEGSKA (reference sequence). CDR3: CSSEGTSGAFF. The CDR3 DNA is TGCAGCTCGGAGGGCACGTCGGGAGCTTTCTTT.

The chain employs TRBV18 and TRBJ2-3, with TRBD2 matching over 7 bases. CDR3 length: 15 amino acids. The junction had 10 bases not matched to a gene; V was cut back by 3 bases and J by 7 bases. Germline assignment: CDR1 KGHSH and CDR2 LQKENI. CDR3 sequence: CASSPSASGMNTQYF. The CDR3 nucleotides read TGTGCCAGCTCACCGAGTGCTAGCGGTATGAATACGCAGTATTTT. The complete variable domain, with remaining parts taken from reference TRBV18 and TRBJ2-3, reads NAGVMQNPRHLVRRRGQEARLRCSPMKGHSHVYWYRQLPEEGLKFMVYLQKENIIDESGMPKERFSAEFPKEGPSILRIQQVVRGDSAAYFCASSPSASGMNTQYFGPGTRLTVL.

The chain carries TRBV29-1 and TRBJ1-4; 7 positions match TRBD1. The CDR3 has 13 amino acids. Germline CDR1 SQVTM, CDR2 ANQGSEA. V dropped 4 bases and J dropped 5; count of bases not matched to a gene: 4. CDR3 sequence reads: CSVAGTANEKLFF. The CDR3 DNA sequence: TGCAGCGTTGCCGGGACAGCGAATGAAAAACTGTTTTTT.

This clone was counted once. This chain joins TRBV6-5 and TRBJ1-4; TRBD1 agrees at 7 bases. CDR1 and CDR2 from the germline V gene are MNHEY and SVGAGI. After removal of 5 bases from V and 3 bases from J, the junction contained 3 bases not matched to a gene. The CDR3 runs to 14 residues. In DNA, the CDR3 is TGTGCCAGCAGTCGCGGGACAGCTAATGAAAAACTGTTTTTT. Its protein product is CASSRGTANEKLFF.

This clone occurred a few times. The chain uses TRBV11-1 and TRBJ2-3, with D perhaps TRBD2 (5 bases). The length of the CDR3 is 13 residues. Trimming stripped 5 bases from V and 5 bases from J, with 11 bases between. Germline values: CDR1 SGHAT, CDR2 FQDESV (reference sequence). Here the CDR3 DNA reads TGTGCCAGCAGCGGGAGTGTGGGAGATACGCAGTATTTT. It is translated as CASSGSVGDTQYF.

The CDR3, as DNA: TGTGCCAGCAGCTCGTTCGCTAGCGGAGAAAACTACGAGCAGTACTTC. This codes for CASSSFASGENYEQYF. The chain carries TRBV7-9 and TRBJ2-7, with 7 positions matching TRBD2. The CDR3 has 16 residues. Germline values: CDR1 SEHNR, CDR2 FQNEAQ (reference sequence). Trimming at V came to 4 bases and at J to 3 bases, leaving 12 bases not matched to a gene. The whole variable domain, filled in from reference TRBV7-9 and TRBJ2-7, reads DTGVSQNPRHKITKRGQNVTFRCDPISEHNRLYWYRQTLGQGPEFLTYFQNEAQLEKSRLLSDRFSAERPKGSFSTLEIQRTEQGDSAMYLCASSSFASGENYEQYFGPGTRLTVT.

This chain connects TRBV30 to TRBJ1-2, with D maybe TRBD1 (5 bases). The CDR3 length is 12 residues. CDR1 and CDR2 (germline): GTSNPN, SVGIG (reference sequence). V was trimmed by 4 bases and J by 7 bases, leaving 13 bases between them. CDR3 bases: TGTGCCTGGACCATGCCCGGGGGTGGCTACACCTTC. It encodes CAWTMPGGGYTF.